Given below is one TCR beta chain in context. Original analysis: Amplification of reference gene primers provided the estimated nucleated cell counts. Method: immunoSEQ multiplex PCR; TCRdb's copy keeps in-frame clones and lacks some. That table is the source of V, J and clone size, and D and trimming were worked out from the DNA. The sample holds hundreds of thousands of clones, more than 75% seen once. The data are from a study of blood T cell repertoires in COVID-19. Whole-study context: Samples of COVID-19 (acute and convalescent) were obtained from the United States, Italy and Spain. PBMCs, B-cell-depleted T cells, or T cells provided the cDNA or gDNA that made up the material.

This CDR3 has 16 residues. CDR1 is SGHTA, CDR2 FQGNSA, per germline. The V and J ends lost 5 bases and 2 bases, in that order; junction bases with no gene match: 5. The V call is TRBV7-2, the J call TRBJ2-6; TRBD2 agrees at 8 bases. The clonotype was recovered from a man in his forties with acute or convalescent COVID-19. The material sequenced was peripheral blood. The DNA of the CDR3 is TGTGCCAGCAGCCCCGGGAGGGCCCCTGGGGCCAACGTCCTGACTTTC. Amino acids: CASSPGRAPGANVLTF.